The entry below gives a single TCR beta chain sequence along with its context. Antigen: not known. Measured with immunoSEQ multiplex PCR; TCRdb has only the in-frame clones, and not every one. The sample shows about 70,000 clones, 75% to 90% of them seen only once. The germline V and J ends were trimmed by 3 bases and 0 bases, with 14 bases remaining between them. In germline, CDR1 is MNHNS, CDR2 SASEGT. CDR3 length: 17 residues. This entry comes from a study of OX40 agonist ivuxolimab in advanced cancers. On the study more broadly: The patients received agonistic anti-OX40 (CD134) antibody ivuxolimab. General study points: More expanded clones were found, on average, in CD8+ than in CD4+ T cells.

With baseline, cycle 4 day 1, and cycle 7 day 1 as timepoints, blood was sampled. The receptor's source is an adult with an advanced solid tumor such as melanoma, head and neck, liver or kidney cancer. V is TRBV6-1 and J is TRBJ1-4; TRBD1 is a possible D gene (6 bases). The material sequenced was CD4+ or CD8+ T cells sorted from blood, taken in a trial of the OX40 agonist ivuxolimab. As DNA, the CDR3 is TGTGCCAGCAGTGATATGGGGGGCGTCTCAACTAATGAAAAACTGTTTTTT. Residues: CASSDMGGVSTNEKLFF.